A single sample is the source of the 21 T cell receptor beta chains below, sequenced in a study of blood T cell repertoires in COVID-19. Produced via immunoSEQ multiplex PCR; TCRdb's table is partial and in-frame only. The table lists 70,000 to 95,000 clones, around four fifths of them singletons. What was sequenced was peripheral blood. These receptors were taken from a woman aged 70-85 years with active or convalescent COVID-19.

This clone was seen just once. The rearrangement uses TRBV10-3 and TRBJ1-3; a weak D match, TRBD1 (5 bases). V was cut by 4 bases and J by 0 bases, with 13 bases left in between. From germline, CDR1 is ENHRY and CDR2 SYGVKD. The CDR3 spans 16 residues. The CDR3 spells CAISAGTTYSGNTIYF. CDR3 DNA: TGTGCCATCAGTGCGGGGACTACCTACTCTGGAAACACCATATATTTT.

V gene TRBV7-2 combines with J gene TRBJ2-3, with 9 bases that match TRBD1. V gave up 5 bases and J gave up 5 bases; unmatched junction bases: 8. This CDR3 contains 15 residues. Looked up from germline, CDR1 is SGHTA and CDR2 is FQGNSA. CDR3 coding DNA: TGTGCCAGCAGCCGGAACAGGGGGCAGGAAGATACGCAGTATTTT. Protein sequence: CASSRNRGQEDTQYF.

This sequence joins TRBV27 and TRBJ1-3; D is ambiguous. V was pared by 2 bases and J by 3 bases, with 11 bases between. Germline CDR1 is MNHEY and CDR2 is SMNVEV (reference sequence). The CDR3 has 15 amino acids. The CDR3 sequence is CASSLNTGIGNTIYF. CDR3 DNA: TGTGCCAGCAGTTTAAACACGGGGATTGGAAACACCATATATTTT.

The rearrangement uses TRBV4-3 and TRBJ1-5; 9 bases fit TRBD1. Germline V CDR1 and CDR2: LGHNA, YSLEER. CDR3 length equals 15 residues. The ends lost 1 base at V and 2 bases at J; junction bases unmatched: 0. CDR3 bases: TGCGCCAGCAGCCAAGGGACAGGGGGCAATCAGCCCCAGCATTTT. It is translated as CASSQGTGGNQPQHF.

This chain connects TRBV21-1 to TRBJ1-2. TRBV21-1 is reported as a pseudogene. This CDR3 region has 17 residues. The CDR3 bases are TGTGCCAGCAGCAAAGCGGGGAGGACAAATCCTAACTATGGCTACACCTTC. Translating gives CASSKAGRTNPNYGYTF.

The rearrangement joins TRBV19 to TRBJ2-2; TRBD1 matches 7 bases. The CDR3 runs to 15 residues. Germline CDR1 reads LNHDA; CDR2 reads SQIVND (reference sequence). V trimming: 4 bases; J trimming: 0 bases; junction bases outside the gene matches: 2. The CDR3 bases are TGTGCCAGTAGTAACAGGGGTGCGAACACCGGGGAGCTGTTTTTT. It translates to CASSNRGANTGELFF. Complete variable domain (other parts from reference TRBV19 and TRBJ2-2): DGGITQSPKYLFRKEGQNVTLSCEQNLNHDAMYWYRQDPGQGLRLIYYSQIVNDFQKGDIAEGYSVSREKKESFPLTVTSAQKNPTAFYLCASSNRGANTGELFFGEGSRLTVL.

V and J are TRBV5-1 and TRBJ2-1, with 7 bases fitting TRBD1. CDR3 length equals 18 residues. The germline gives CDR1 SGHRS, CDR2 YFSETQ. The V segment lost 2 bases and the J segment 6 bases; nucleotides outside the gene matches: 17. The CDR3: CASSFNPQGVVVPNEQFF. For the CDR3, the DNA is TGCGCCAGCAGCTTCAACCCGCAGGGGGTGGTAGTTCCCAATGAGCAGTTCTTC.

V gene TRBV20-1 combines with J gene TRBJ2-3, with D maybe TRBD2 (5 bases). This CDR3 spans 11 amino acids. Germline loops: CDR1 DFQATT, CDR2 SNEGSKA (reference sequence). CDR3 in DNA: TGCTCCTCCGAGGGTCTAGATACGCAGTATTTT. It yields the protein CSSEGLDTQYF.

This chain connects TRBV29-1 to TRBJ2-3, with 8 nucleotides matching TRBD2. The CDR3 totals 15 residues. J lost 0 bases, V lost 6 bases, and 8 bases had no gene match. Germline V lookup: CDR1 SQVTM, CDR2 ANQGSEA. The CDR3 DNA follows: TGCAGCGTCCCCCCCCCTAGCGGGAGCACAGATACGCAGTATTTT. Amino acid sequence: CSVPPPSGSTDTQYF.

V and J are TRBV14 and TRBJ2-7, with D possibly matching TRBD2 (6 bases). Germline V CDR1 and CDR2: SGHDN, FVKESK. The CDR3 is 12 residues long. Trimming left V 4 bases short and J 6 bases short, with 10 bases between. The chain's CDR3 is CASSRLGGEQYF. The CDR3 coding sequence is TGTGCCAGCAGCCGCTTGGGGGGCGAGCAGTACTTC.

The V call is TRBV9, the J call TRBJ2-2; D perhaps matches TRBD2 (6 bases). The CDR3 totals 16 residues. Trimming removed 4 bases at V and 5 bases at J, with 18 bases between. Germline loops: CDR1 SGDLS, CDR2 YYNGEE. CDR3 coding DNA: TGTGCCAGCAGCCCCCGGGGGATTAGTGGGACCGGGGAGCTGTTTTTT. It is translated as CASSPRGISGTGELFF.

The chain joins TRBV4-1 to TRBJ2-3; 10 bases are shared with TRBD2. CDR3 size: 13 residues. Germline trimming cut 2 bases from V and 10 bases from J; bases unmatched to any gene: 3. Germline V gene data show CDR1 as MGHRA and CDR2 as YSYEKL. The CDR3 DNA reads TGCGCCAGCAGCCAAAATAGCGGGGGGCCGCAGTATTTT. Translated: CASSQNSGGPQYF.

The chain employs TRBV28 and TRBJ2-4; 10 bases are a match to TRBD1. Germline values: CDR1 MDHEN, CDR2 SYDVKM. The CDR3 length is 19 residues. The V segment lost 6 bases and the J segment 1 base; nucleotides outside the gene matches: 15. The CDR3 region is CASSTRTGGSSSAKNIQYF. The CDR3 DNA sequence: TGTGCCAGCAGCACCCGGACAGGGGGAAGTTCGTCGGCCAAAAACATTCAGTACTTC.

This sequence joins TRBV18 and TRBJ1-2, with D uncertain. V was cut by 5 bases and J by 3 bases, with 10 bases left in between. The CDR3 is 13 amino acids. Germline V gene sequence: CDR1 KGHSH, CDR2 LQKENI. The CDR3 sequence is CASSEVGDYGYTF. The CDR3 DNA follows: TGTGCCAGCTCAGAGGTCGGGGACTATGGCTACACCTTC.

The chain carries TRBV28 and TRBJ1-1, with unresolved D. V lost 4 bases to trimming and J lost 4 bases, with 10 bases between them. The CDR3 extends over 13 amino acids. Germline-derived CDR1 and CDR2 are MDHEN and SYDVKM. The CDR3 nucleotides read TGTGCCAGCAGTTCCGCGCGGCGCACTGAAGCTTTCTTT. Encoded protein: CASSSARRTEAFF. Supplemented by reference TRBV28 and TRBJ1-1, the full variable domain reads DVKVTQSSRYLVKRTGEKVFLECVQDMDHENMFWYRQDPGLGLRLIYFSYDVKMKEKGDIPEGYSVSREKKERFSLILESASTNQTSMYLCASSSARRTEAFFGQGTRLTVV.

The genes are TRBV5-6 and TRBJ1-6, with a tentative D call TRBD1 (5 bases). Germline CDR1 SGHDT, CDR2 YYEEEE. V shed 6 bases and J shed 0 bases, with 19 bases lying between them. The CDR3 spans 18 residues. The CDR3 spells CASKGEAGHFSYNSPLHF. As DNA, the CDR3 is TGTGCCAGCAAAGGGGAAGCAGGACACTTCTCCTATAATTCACCCCTCCACTTT.

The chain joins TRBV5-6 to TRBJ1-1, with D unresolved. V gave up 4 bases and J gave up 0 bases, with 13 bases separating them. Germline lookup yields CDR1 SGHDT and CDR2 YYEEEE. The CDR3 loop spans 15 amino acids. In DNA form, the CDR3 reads TGTGCCAGCAGCCTTAATCCGTCCCTGAACACTGAAGCTTTCTTT. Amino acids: CASSLNPSLNTEAFF.

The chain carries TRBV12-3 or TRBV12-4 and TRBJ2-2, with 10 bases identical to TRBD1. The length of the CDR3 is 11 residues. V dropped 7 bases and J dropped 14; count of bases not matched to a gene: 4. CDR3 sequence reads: CASTRTGGLFF. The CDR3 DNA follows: TGTGCCAGCACCCGGACAGGGGGTCTGTTTTTT.

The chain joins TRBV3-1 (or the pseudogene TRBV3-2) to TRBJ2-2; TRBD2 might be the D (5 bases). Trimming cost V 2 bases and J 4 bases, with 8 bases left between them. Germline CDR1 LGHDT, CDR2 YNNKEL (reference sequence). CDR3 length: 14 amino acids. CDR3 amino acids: CASSQKGSTGELFF. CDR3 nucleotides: TGTGCCAGCAGCCAAAAAGGGAGCACCGGGGAGCTGTTTTTT.

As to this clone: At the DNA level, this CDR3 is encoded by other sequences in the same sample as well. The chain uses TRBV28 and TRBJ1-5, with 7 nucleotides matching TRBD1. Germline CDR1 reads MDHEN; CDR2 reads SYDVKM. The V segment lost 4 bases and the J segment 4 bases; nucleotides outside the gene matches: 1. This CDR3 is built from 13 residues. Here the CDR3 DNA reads TGTGCCAGCAGTTGGGACAGAAATCAGCCCCAGCATTTT. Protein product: CASSWDRNQPQHF.

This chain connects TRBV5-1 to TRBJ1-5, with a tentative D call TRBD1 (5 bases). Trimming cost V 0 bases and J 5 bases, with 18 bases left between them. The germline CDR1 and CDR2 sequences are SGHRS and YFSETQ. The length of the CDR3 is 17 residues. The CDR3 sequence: CASSLGPRGGVDQPQHF. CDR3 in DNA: TGCGCCAGCAGCTTGGGCCCCCGGGGGGGGGTCGATCAGCCCCAGCATTTT.